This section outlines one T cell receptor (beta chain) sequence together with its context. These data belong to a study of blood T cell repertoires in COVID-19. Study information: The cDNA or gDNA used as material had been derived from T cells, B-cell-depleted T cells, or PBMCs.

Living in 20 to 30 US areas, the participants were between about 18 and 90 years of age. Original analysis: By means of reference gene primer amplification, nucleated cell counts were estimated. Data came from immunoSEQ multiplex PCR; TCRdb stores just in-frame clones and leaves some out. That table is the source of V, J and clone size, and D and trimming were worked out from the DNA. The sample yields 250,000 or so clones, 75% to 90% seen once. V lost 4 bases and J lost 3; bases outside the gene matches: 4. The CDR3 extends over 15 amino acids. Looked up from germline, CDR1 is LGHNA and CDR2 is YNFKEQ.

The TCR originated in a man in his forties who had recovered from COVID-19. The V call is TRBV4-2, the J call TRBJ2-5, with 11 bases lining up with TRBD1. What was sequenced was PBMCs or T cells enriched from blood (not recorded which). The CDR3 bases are TGTGCCAGCAGCCCCCTGGGACAGGGGGAAGAGACCCAGTACTTC. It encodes CASSPLGQGEETQYF.